The following is a T cell receptor beta chain sequence with its context. Its specificity is not known. The table came from immunoSEQ multiplex PCR; TCRdb's copy has only in-frame clones and leaves some out. The table includes roughly 7,200 clones, about two thirds detected once. This sample is part of a study of tumor-infiltrating lymphocytes in localized non-small cell lung cancer. Study results and limitations: No link was found between tumor T-cell fraction and recurrence-free survival.

Germline lookup yields CDR1 GTSNPN and CDR2 SVGIG (reference sequence). This CDR3 is 13 amino acids long. Trimming removed 2 bases from V and 5 bases from J, with 12 bases in between. The chain has TRBV30 and TRBJ2-5, with a weak D call TRBD2 (6 bases). The source material was lung tumor tissue. This clonotype was sampled from a human donor with non-small cell lung cancer. The DNA for the CDR3 is TGTGCCTGGAGTCGCACCGGAGGGGAGACCCAGTACTTC. The encoded protein is CAWSRTGGETQYF.